Listed below are T cell receptor beta chains from one sample, sequenced in a study of T cell repertoires in cytomegalovirus infection. TCRdb called the reads again in MiXCR, with one record for every CDR3 protein. Counted here are roughly 700,000 distinct CDR3 sequences, 30% to 40% occurring once; the ten biggest clones make up approximately 18%. Their antigens remain unidentified. The material sequenced was cultured PBMCs, taken from culture after CMV antigen stimulation. Every receptor here comes from a human donor in good health (CMV status not recorded). Some clones in this sample may be carry-over from other donors' samples. Both conserved end residues are part of each CDR3. Fields, in order: CDR3 length, D gene, J gene, V gene, clone size, CDR3 DNA, CDR3 protein. D genes are given only for firm matches. Only some rows state a clone size, as once, few, many or a class for expanded clones.

len: 19; d_gene: TRBD2; j_gene: TRBJ2-1; v_gene: TRBV3-1; abundance: few; CDR3nt: TGTGCCAGCAGCCAAGATCCCACAGTAGCGGGAGGGATCTACAATGAGCAGTTCTTC; CDR3aa: CASSQDPTVAGGIYNEQFF
len: 12; d_gene: .; j_gene: TRBJ1-5; v_gene: TRBV6-2/TRBV6-3; abundance: .; CDR3nt: TGTGCCAGCAGTTACTTTCCTCAGCCCCAGCATTTT; CDR3aa: CASSYFPQPQHF
len: 14; d_gene: .; j_gene: TRBJ2-3; v_gene: TRBV7-9; abundance: .; CDR3nt: TGTGCCAGCAGCTTACCCAGCAATGGCGATACGCAGTATTTT; CDR3aa: CASSLPSNGDTQYF
len: 12; d_gene: .; j_gene: TRBJ2-7; v_gene: TRBV7-9; abundance: few; CDR3nt: TGTGCCAGCAGCTGGGACGTCTACGAGCAGTACTTC; CDR3aa: CASSWDVYEQYF
len: 11; d_gene: .; j_gene: TRBJ2-3; v_gene: TRBV20-1; abundance: .; CDR3nt: TGCAGTGCGGCGTGGTCGGATACGCAGTATTTT; CDR3aa: CSAAWSDTQYF
len: 16; d_gene: TRBD1; j_gene: TRBJ2-7; v_gene: TRBV6-2/TRBV6-3; abundance: .; CDR3nt: TGTGCCAGCAGTTACTACGCAGGGGGCCCCCAATACGAGCAGTACTTC; CDR3aa: CASSYYAGGPQYEQYF
len: 13; d_gene: .; j_gene: TRBJ2-5; v_gene: TRBV4-3; abundance: few; CDR3nt: TGCGCCAGCAGCCAAAATCGGGGCGGGACCCAGTACTTC; CDR3aa: CASSQNRGGTQYF
len: 16; d_gene: TRBD2; j_gene: TRBJ2-3; v_gene: TRBV20-1; abundance: .; CDR3nt: TGCAGTGCTAGAACTAGCGGGGAGGCCGGCACAGATACGCAGTATTTT; CDR3aa: CSARTSGEAGTDTQYF
len: 13; d_gene: .; j_gene: TRBJ1-1; v_gene: TRBV6-1; abundance: .; CDR3nt: TGTGCCAGCAGTGAGAATTCCGGGGTGATAGCTTTCTTT; CDR3aa: CASSENSGVIAFF
len: 14; d_gene: .; j_gene: TRBJ1-1; v_gene: TRBV5-6; abundance: .; CDR3nt: TGTGCCAGCAGACTAAATTGGGCCAACACTGAAGCTTTCTTT; CDR3aa: CASRLNWANTEAFF
len: 13; d_gene: .; j_gene: TRBJ1-5; v_gene: TRBV7-8; abundance: many; CDR3nt: TGTGCCAGCAGCAGTCAGGGAGGTCAGCCCCAGCATTTT; CDR3aa: CASSSQGGQPQHF
len: 15; d_gene: TRBD1; j_gene: TRBJ1-1; v_gene: TRBV7-2; abundance: many; CDR3nt: TGTGCCAGCAGCTTAGCGGGGACAGGGTACACTGAAGCTTTCTTT; CDR3aa: CASSLAGTGYTEAFF
len: 18; d_gene: TRBD2; j_gene: TRBJ2-5; v_gene: TRBV7-9; abundance: few; CDR3nt: TGTGCCAGCAGCGCACAGACTCCTCCGGGACTAGCACGGGAGACCCAGTACTTC; CDR3aa: CASSAQTPPGLARETQYF
len: 14; d_gene: TRBD2; j_gene: TRBJ2-1; v_gene: TRBV12-3/TRBV12-4; abundance: .; CDR3nt: TGTGCCAGCCGGACTAGCGGGGGTTCCGACGGGCAGTTCTTC; CDR3aa: CASRTSGGSDGQFF
len: 13; d_gene: .; j_gene: TRBJ1-2; v_gene: TRBV7-9; abundance: .; CDR3nt: TGTGCCAGCAGCCAGAATGGGTACTATGGCTACACCTTC; CDR3aa: CASSQNGYYGYTF
len: 15; d_gene: .; j_gene: TRBJ2-3; v_gene: TRBV27; abundance: .; CDR3nt: TGTGCCAGCAGTTTGAGAGGGTTAAGCACAGATACGCAGTATTTT; CDR3aa: CASSLRGLSTDTQYF
len: 13; d_gene: .; j_gene: TRBJ2-7; v_gene: TRBV27; abundance: .; CDR3nt: TGTGCCAGCAGTGCCGGGACTGGCTACAAGCAGTACTTC; CDR3aa: CASSAGTGYKQYF
len: 11; d_gene: .; j_gene: TRBJ1-6; v_gene: TRBV7-2; abundance: many; CDR3nt: TGTGTCTGTGCGAGTCACTCACCCCTCCACTTT; CDR3aa: CVCASHSPLHF
len: 15; d_gene: .; j_gene: TRBJ1-5; v_gene: TRBV12-3/TRBV12-4; abundance: .; CDR3nt: TGTGCCAGCAGGGAGACAGGAAATAGCAATCAGCCCCAGCATTTT; CDR3aa: CASRETGNSNQPQHF
len: 15; d_gene: TRBD1; j_gene: TRBJ1-6; v_gene: TRBV7-3; abundance: .; CDR3nt: TGTGCCAGCAGCCCAACAGGGGCTTCTAATTCACCCCTCCACTTT; CDR3aa: CASSPTGASNSPLHF
len: 15; d_gene: TRBD1; j_gene: TRBJ1-5; v_gene: TRBV7-9; abundance: few; CDR3nt: TGTGCCAGCAGCTCAGACAGGGAACCATGGCAGCCCCAGCATTTT; CDR3aa: CASSSDREPWQPQHF
len: 15; d_gene: .; j_gene: TRBJ2-1; v_gene: TRBV4-1; abundance: .; CDR3nt: TGCGCCAGCAGCCAAGGACAGTCCATCTACAATGAGCAGTTCTTC; CDR3aa: CASSQGQSIYNEQFF
len: 17; d_gene: TRBD2; j_gene: TRBJ2-1; v_gene: TRBV7-9; abundance: .; CDR3nt: TGTGCCAGCAGCATCACACCTAGCGGGAGGAGGAACAATGAGCAGTTCTTC; CDR3aa: CASSITPSGRRNNEQFF
len: 14; d_gene: .; j_gene: TRBJ1-1; v_gene: TRBV20-1; abundance: few; CDR3nt: TGCAGTGCTATCCGCGGGACGCCGAACACTGAAGCTTTCTTT; CDR3aa: CSAIRGTPNTEAFF
len: 16; d_gene: TRBD2; j_gene: TRBJ2-7; v_gene: TRBV5-6; abundance: few; CDR3nt: TGTGCCAGCAGCTCGGGACTAGCGGGGATCTCCTACGAGCAGTACTTC; CDR3aa: CASSSGLAGISYEQYF
len: 8; d_gene: .; j_gene: TRBJ1-1; v_gene: TRBV23-1; abundance: few; CDR3nt: TGCGCCTGTCAGATGGCTTTCTTT; CDR3aa: CACQMAFF
len: 16; d_gene: .; j_gene: TRBJ2-1; v_gene: TRBV12-3/TRBV12-4; abundance: .; CDR3nt: TGTGCCAGCAGTTCTTATCTAGCGCCTACTGTGAATGAGCAGTTCTTC; CDR3aa: CASSSYLAPTVNEQFF
len: 14; d_gene: TRBD2; j_gene: TRBJ2-2; v_gene: TRBV12-3/TRBV12-4; abundance: .; CDR3nt: TGTGCCAGCAGTTATAGCGGGAGGACCGGGGAGCTGTTTTTT; CDR3aa: CASSYSGRTGELFF
len: 15; d_gene: TRBD1; j_gene: TRBJ1-2; v_gene: TRBV6-8; abundance: .; CDR3nt: TGTGCCAGCAGAGAGACAGGGATTAATAGCTATGGCTACACCTTC; CDR3aa: CASRETGINSYGYTF
len: 14; d_gene: TRBD1; j_gene: TRBJ1-2; v_gene: TRBV6-5; abundance: few; CDR3nt: TGTGCCGTTCGACGGGACAGCCCTAACTATGGCTACACCTTC; CDR3aa: CAVRRDSPNYGYTF
len: 14; d_gene: .; j_gene: TRBJ2-1; v_gene: TRBV5-6; abundance: .; CDR3nt: TGTGCCAGCAGCTTGGCCTTAGATAGTCCTGTGGAGTTCTTC; CDR3aa: CASSLALDSPVEFF
len: 15; d_gene: .; j_gene: TRBJ2-2; v_gene: TRBV7-6; abundance: .; CDR3nt: TGTGCCAGCAGCCCCATGACAGTGAACACCGGGGAGCTGTTTTTT; CDR3aa: CASSPMTVNTGELFF
len: 15; d_gene: .; j_gene: TRBJ2-7; v_gene: TRBV19; abundance: .; CDR3nt: TGTGCCAGTAGCAAAAGGACCGTTATGGATTACGAGCAGTACTTC; CDR3aa: CASSKRTVMDYEQYF
len: 14; d_gene: .; j_gene: TRBJ2-7; v_gene: TRBV7-2; abundance: many; CDR3nt: TGTGCCAGCAGCCCCGTGGGGAGCTCCTACGAGCAGTACTTC; CDR3aa: CASSPVGSSYEQYF
len: 15; d_gene: TRBD1; j_gene: TRBJ2-5; v_gene: TRBV10-3; abundance: few; CDR3nt: TGTGCCATCAGTGCCTCGACAGGGACGGGGGAGACCCAGTACTTC; CDR3aa: CAISASTGTGETQYF
len: 13; d_gene: .; j_gene: TRBJ1-6; v_gene: TRBV12-3/TRBV12-4; abundance: .; CDR3nt: TGTGCCAGCAGTTCGACAGTTCCAGGTCCCCTCCACTTT; CDR3aa: CASSSTVPGPLHF
len: 15; d_gene: TRBD1; j_gene: TRBJ1-5; v_gene: TRBV5-6; abundance: .; CDR3nt: TGTGCCAGCAGCTTTATGGGACAGGGAGCTCAGCCCCAGCATTTT; CDR3aa: CASSFMGQGAQPQHF
len: 14; d_gene: .; j_gene: TRBJ1-3; v_gene: TRBV6-1; abundance: few; CDR3nt: TGTGCCAGCAGTGCGGACGGCTCTGGAAACACCATATATTTT; CDR3aa: CASSADGSGNTIYF
len: 16; d_gene: TRBD1; j_gene: TRBJ2-1; v_gene: TRBV19; abundance: few; CDR3nt: TGTGCCAGTAGTAACCTCCGGGACAGGGGTATAAATGAGCAGTTCTTC; CDR3aa: CASSNLRDRGINEQFF
len: 12; d_gene: .; j_gene: TRBJ1-1; v_gene: TRBV12-3/TRBV12-4; abundance: few; CDR3nt: TGTGCCAGCAGGCCCTCGAAGAAGGAAGCTTTCTTT; CDR3aa: CASRPSKKEAFF
len: 12; d_gene: .; j_gene: TRBJ1-1; v_gene: TRBV6-1; abundance: few; CDR3nt: TGTGCCAGCAGTGACTGGAACGCTGAAGCTTTCTTT; CDR3aa: CASSDWNAEAFF
len: 15; d_gene: TRBD2; j_gene: TRBJ2-1; v_gene: TRBV20-1; abundance: once; CDR3nt: TGCAGTGCTCCTACTAGCGGGGATTTTTACAATGAGCAGTTCTTC; CDR3aa: CSAPTSGDFYNEQFF
len: 14; d_gene: TRBD1; j_gene: TRBJ2-7; v_gene: TRBV7-2; abundance: .; CDR3nt: TGTGCCAGCAGCTTAGCGAGGGGGACAGGCGAGCAGTACTTC; CDR3aa: CASSLARGTGEQYF
len: 13; d_gene: .; j_gene: TRBJ1-1; v_gene: TRBV10-3; abundance: .; CDR3nt: TGTGCCATCAGTGATCAAGTGAACACTGAAGCTTTCTTT; CDR3aa: CAISDQVNTEAFF
len: 12; d_gene: TRBD1; j_gene: TRBJ2-1; v_gene: TRBV29-1; abundance: .; CDR3nt: TGCAGCGGGGGACAGGGTATGAATGAGCAGTTCTTC; CDR3aa: CSGGQGMNEQFF
len: 16; d_gene: TRBD2; j_gene: TRBJ2-3; v_gene: TRBV7-2; abundance: few; CDR3nt: TGTGCCAGCAGCCAGGCGGGGGGGCCGAGCGGGTATACGCAGTATTTT; CDR3aa: CASSQAGGPSGYTQYF
len: 17; d_gene: TRBD2; j_gene: TRBJ2-1; v_gene: TRBV7-6; abundance: .; CDR3nt: TGTGCCAGCAGCTTATTGGCCGGGACTAGACCCTACAATGAGCAGTTCTTC; CDR3aa: CASSLLAGTRPYNEQFF